One and the same sample provided the 27 T cell receptor beta chains below, sequenced in a study of cytomegalovirus exposure and HLA in healthy donors. A multiplex PCR was run with 60 Vbeta primers and 13 Jbeta primers. Clones were read by immunoSEQ multiplex PCR, and TCRdb kept only the in-frame ones, dropping some. The sample has over 150,000 clones; over 75% are singletons. What was sequenced was PBMCs. The receptors stem from a boy under 10 years old in good health and CMV-seronegative.

V and J are TRBV7-2 and TRBJ2-7; a weak D match, TRBD1 (6 bases). The germline CDR1 and CDR2 sequences are SGHTA and FQGNSA. The V end lost 5 bases, the J end lost 0 bases, and 14 bases lay between the germline ends. There are 15 residues in the CDR3. The CDR3, as DNA: TGTGCCAGCAGCCAACAGGGTATCGGCTCCTACGAGCAGTACTTC. Translation: CASSQQGIGSYEQYF.

This clone was found a few times. The CDR3 sequence: CASSQQVPYTEAFF. Written as DNA, the CDR3 is TGTGCCAGCTCCCAACAGGTCCCCTACACTGAAGCTTTCTTT. V and J are TRBV18 and TRBJ1-1; tentatively, D is TRBD1 (5 bases). CDR1 and CDR2 from the germline V gene are KGHSH and LQKENI. CDR3 length: 14 residues. Trimming took 6 bases from V and 3 from J, leaving 14 bases between them.

The chain recombines TRBV20-1 with TRBJ1-2; 7 nucleotides agree with TRBD1. V lost 5 bases, J lost 8 bases, and 5 bases stayed unmatched. The CDR3 runs 11 residues. Germline CDR1 and CDR2: DFQATT and SNEGSKA (reference sequence). The CDR3: CSAERGRGYTF. The CDR3 region has the DNA TGCAGTGCTGAGAGGGGGCGAGGCTACACCTTC.

The genes are TRBV7-6 and TRBJ2-5; 7 bases are a match to TRBD2. CDR3 length equals 16 residues. Germline V CDR1 and CDR2: SGHVS, FNYEAQ. The V segment lost 0 bases and the J segment 5 bases; nucleotides outside the gene matches: 9. The CDR3 sequence: CASSLAARGRRETQYF. The CDR3 coding sequence is TGTGCCAGCAGCTTAGCTGCGCGGGGGAGGAGGGAGACCCAGTACTTC.

The gene calls are TRBV30 and TRBJ1-4; D is undetermined. Germline CDR1 GTSNPN, CDR2 SVGIG (reference sequence). The CDR3 is 12 amino acids. The V end was cut by 7 bases, the J end by 7 bases, with 13 bases between. The DNA for the CDR3 is TGTGCCTACGCGGCAGGAGGTGAAAAACTGTTTTTT. Its protein product is CAYAAGGEKLFF.

This clone was recorded a few times. The chain joins TRBV19 to TRBJ1-2; D not certain. CDR1 and CDR2 (germline): LNHDA, SQIVND (reference sequence). V lost 10 bases, J lost 0 bases, and 15 bases lay in between. The CDR3 is made up of 14 amino acids. The CDR3 DNA reads as TGTGCCACCGAGGACTCCTTAGCTAACTATGGCTACACCTTC. This gives the protein CATEDSLANYGYTF.

The chain couples TRBV5-1 to TRBJ2-3; TRBD2 is a possible D gene (6 bases). CDR3 length: 15 residues. V shed 6 bases and J shed 3 bases, with 17 bases lying between them. Germline-derived CDR1 and CDR2 are SGHRS and YFSETQ. The CDR3 region is CASKVAATVTDTQYF. The CDR3, as DNA: TGCGCCAGCAAGGTAGCGGCGACTGTGACAGATACGCAGTATTTT.

The sample holds one count of this clone. The rearrangement links TRBV7-9 to TRBJ2-3, with D unclear. Trimming removed 3 bases at V and 4 bases at J, with 8 bases between. Per germline, CDR1 SEHNR and CDR2 FQNEAQ (reference sequence). CDR3 length: 13 amino acids. CDR3 protein: CASSFGSADTQYF. The DNA of the CDR3 is TGTGCCAGCAGCTTCGGGTCCGCAGATACGCAGTATTTT.

The V call is TRBV4-3, the J call TRBJ1-6, with 8 positions matching TRBD1. Germline CDR1 and CDR2: LGHNA and YSLEER. CDR3 length: 14 amino acids. After removal of 4 bases from V and 5 bases from J, the junction contained 1 base not matched to a gene. The CDR3 region has the DNA TGCGCCAGCAGCCGGGACAGGAATAATTCACCCCTCCACTTT. Residues: CASSRDRNNSPLHF.

The rearrangement joins TRBV7-9 to TRBJ2-1; D possibly corresponds to TRBD2 (5 bases). Germline loops: CDR1 SEHNR, CDR2 FQNEAQ (reference sequence). The CDR3 is made up of 17 amino acids. V was clipped by 5 bases and J by 0 bases, with 17 bases between them. The CDR3 here is CASSPPAGVSSYNEQFF. CDR3 in DNA: TGTGCCAGCAGCCCTCCGGCCGGGGTCAGCTCCTACAATGAGCAGTTCTTC.

The chain couples TRBV2 to TRBJ2-5; 14 bases match TRBD2. With 6 bases clipped from V and 5 bases from J, the junction kept 8 bases outside the gene matches. This CDR3 is 16 amino acids long. Germline values: CDR1 SNHLY, CDR2 FYNNEI. The CDR3 nucleotides are TGTGCCAGCAGCCGACTAGCGGGGGGGCCTTGGGAGACCCAGTACTTC. Its translation is CASSRLAGGPWETQYF.

CDR3 region: CASSLVGGRGGPGTDTQYF. Written as DNA, the CDR3 is TGTGCCAGCAGCTTAGTAGGTGGGCGGGGGGGACCGGGCACAGATACGCAGTATTTT. V gene TRBV7-2 combines with J gene TRBJ2-3; TRBD2 matches 9 bases. Per germline, CDR1 SGHTA and CDR2 FQGNSA. This CDR3 spans 19 amino acids. With 1 base clipped from V and 1 base from J, the junction kept 12 bases outside the gene matches.

CDR3 in DNA: TGTGCCAGCAGCCCGGGACTTCAATACGAGCAGTACTTC. Amino acid sequence: CASSPGLQYEQYF. This rearrangement joins TRBV11-3 to TRBJ2-7; D may be TRBD2 (6 bases). The CDR3 spans 13 residues. Germline V gives CDR1 SGHNT, CDR2 YENEEA. V lost 5 bases to trimming and J lost 4 bases, with 12 bases between them.

Only one count was recorded for this clone. This rearrangement joins TRBV6-6 to TRBJ1-2; D is possibly TRBD1 (6 bases). Trimming removed 10 bases at V and 7 bases at J, with 16 bases between. The CDR3 loop spans 12 amino acids. CDR1 and CDR2 (germline): MNHNY, SVGAGI (reference sequence). CDR3 DNA: TGTGCCACCCAGGGGATGACAGGTGGCTACACCTTC. Its protein is CATQGMTGGYTF.

This sequence joins TRBV7-2 and TRBJ2-7; no clear D. V dropped 5 bases and J dropped 0 bases, with 11 bases sitting between them. The CDR3 is 14 amino acids. The germline CDR1 and CDR2 sequences are SGHTA and FQGNSA. CDR3 loop: CASSQDWSSYEQYF. The CDR3 region has the DNA TGTGCCAGCAGCCAAGATTGGAGCTCCTACGAGCAGTACTTC.

A word on this clone: Other DNA sequences in this sample translate to the same CDR3. J is TRBJ2-3 and V is TRBV5-1; weak D call: TRBD2 (7 bases). Trimming shortened V by 4 bases and J by 1 base, and 10 bases separated the two germline ends. Germline V CDR1 and CDR2: SGHRS, YFSETQ. The CDR3 covers 14 residues. Written as DNA, the CDR3 is TGCGCCAGCAGCCTAGGGGGGGGCACAGATACGCAGTATTTT. This codes for CASSLGGGTDTQYF.

The chain links TRBV9 to TRBJ2-7; possible D gene TRBD2, 7 bases. Germline CDR1 is SGDLS and CDR2 is YYNGEE. V was pared by 0 bases and J by 7 bases, with 17 bases between. The CDR3 has 15 amino acids. CDR3 DNA sequence: TGTGCCAGCAGCGTAGAGAACGGGGGGCTGAGGGAGCAGTACTTC. This sequence encodes CASSVENGGLREQYF.

The rearrangement joins TRBV7-2 to TRBJ1-2; D gene uncertain. There are 15 residues in the CDR3. The germline V gene encodes CDR1 SGHTA and CDR2 FQGNSA. V lost 5 bases and J lost 5, with 18 bases in between. In DNA, the CDR3 is TGTGCCAGCAGCCCTGCCCGGGGAGGCGGATATGGCTACACCTTC. Translated, it gives CASSPARGGGYGYTF.

The genes are TRBV10-3 and TRBJ1-1; the D is unclear. The V end was cut by 2 bases, the J end by 6 bases, with 13 bases between. Germline CDR1 and CDR2: ENHRY and SYGVKD. The CDR3 consists of 14 residues. CDR3 loop: CAISERGGGSEAFF. The CDR3 region has the DNA TGTGCCATCAGTGAGAGAGGAGGTGGGTCTGAAGCTTTCTTT.

The chain recombines TRBV14 with TRBJ1-2; D gene uncertain. CDR1 SGHDN and CDR2 FVKESK come from the germline V gene. The CDR3 covers 14 residues. The V end lost 1 base, the J end lost 4 bases, and 10 bases lay between the germline ends. The CDR3 reads CASSQAGGSYGYTF. The DNA for the CDR3 is TGTGCCAGCAGCCAAGCCGGAGGATCCTATGGCTACACCTTC.

This chain joins TRBV29-1 and TRBJ1-2, with TRBD1 identical over 8 bases. There are 15 residues in the CDR3. Trimming removed 7 bases from V and 6 bases from J; junction bases left unmatched: 16. Germline lookup yields CDR1 SQVTM and CDR2 ANQGSEA. In DNA form, the CDR3 reads TGCAGCGCGAGTAGGGTGGGACAGGACGAGGATGGCTACACCTTC. It translates to CSASRVGQDEDGYTF.

The V and J genes are TRBV7-9 and TRBJ2-4; 13 bases align to TRBD2. The CDR3 runs 17 residues. Germline V gene sequence: CDR1 SEHNR, CDR2 FQNEAQ (reference sequence). The V segment lost 5 bases and the J segment 3 bases; nucleotides outside the gene matches: 7. The CDR3 reads CASSTLGTSGDKNIQYF. CDR3 bases: TGTGCCAGCAGCACATTAGGGACTAGCGGGGACAAAAACATTCAGTACTTC.

This chain uses TRBV10-3 with TRBJ1-4; TRBD1 aligns across 9 bases. Losses at the gene ends were 9 bases for V and 6 bases for J; bases not matched to a gene: 17. The CDR3 totals 17 residues. The germline V gene encodes CDR1 ENHRY and CDR2 SYGVKD. CDR3 protein: CAIPLGQGLGGDEKLFF. The CDR3 nucleotides are TGTGCCATACCCCTGGGACAGGGTTTAGGGGGGGATGAAAAACTGTTTTTT.

The chain recombines TRBV30 with TRBJ2-5; D gene unclear. CDR1 is GTSNPN and CDR2 is SVGIG in the germline V gene (reference sequence). Between the trimmed V and J ends, which lost 1 base and 5 bases, there was a span of 11 bases. This CDR3 is built from 13 residues. CDR3 sequence reads: CAWSGTVVETQYF. The CDR3 DNA reads TGTGCCTGGAGTGGAACGGTGGTTGAGACCCAGTACTTC. Based on the CDR3 plus reference TRBV30 and TRBJ2-5, the full variable domain is SQTIHQWPATLVQPVGSPLSLECTVEGTSNPNLYWYRQAAGRGLQLLFYSVGIGQISSEVPQNLSASRPQDRQFILSSKKLLLSDSGFYLCAWSGTVVETQYFGPGTRLLVL.

V is TRBV6-6 and J is TRBJ1-5; D remains unclear. This CDR3 comprises 13 residues. Germline values: CDR1 MNHNY, CDR2 SVGAGI (reference sequence). V lost 6 bases to trimming and J lost 0 bases, with 6 bases between them. The CDR3 DNA reads TGTGCCAGCAGGTCCCATAGCAATCAGCCCCAGCATTTT. This gives the protein CASRSHSNQPQHF.

This clone was seen just once. The chain recombines TRBV5-5 with TRBJ2-5, with D tentatively TRBD1 (6 bases). Germline V gene data show CDR1 as SGHKS and CDR2 as YYEKEE (reference sequence). The ends were cut back, 4 bases at V and 1 base at J, with 14 bases in the middle. The CDR3 has 15 amino acids. For the CDR3, the DNA is TGTGCCAGCAGCGCGGCAGGGGTCCTCCAAGAGACCCAGTACTTC. Protein product: CASSAAGVLQETQYF.

This chain connects TRBV7-8 to TRBJ2-5; possible D gene TRBD1, 5 bases. V lost 1 base, J lost 1 base, and 10 bases lay in between. In germline, CDR1 is SGHVS, CDR2 FQNEAQ. This CDR3 contains 15 residues. The CDR3 nucleotides read TGTGCCAGCAGCTTAGTAGTACAGGTCCAAGAGACCCAGTACTTC. Protein: CASSLVVQVQETQYF.